A single sample gave rise to the 8 T cell receptor beta chains below, sequenced in a study of blood T cell repertoires in COVID-19. The assay was immunoSEQ multiplex PCR, and TCRdb's table has in-frame clones only and misses some. The sample lists about 280,000 clones, 85% occurring once. What was sequenced was PBMCs or T cells enriched from blood (not recorded which). Receptor source: a woman aged 45 to 65 who had recovered from COVID-19.

The chain links TRBV18 to TRBJ2-1; 10 bases fit TRBD1. Germline V gene sequence: CDR1 KGHSH, CDR2 LQKENI. Trimming took 0 bases from V and 4 from J; bases not matched to a gene: 3. The CDR3 is 16 amino acids. Here the CDR3 reads CASSPPGQGTYNEQFF. CDR3 sequence (DNA): TGTGCCAGCTCACCACCGGGACAGGGGACTTACAATGAGCAGTTCTTC.

The V gene is TRBV28, the J gene TRBJ1-2; 8 nucleotides agree with TRBD1. CDR3 length equals 13 residues. Trimming at V came to 6 bases and at J to 6 bases, leaving 6 bases not matched to a gene. Looked up from germline, CDR1 is MDHEN and CDR2 is SYDVKM. CDR3 residues: CASSADRADGYTF. The CDR3 coding sequence is TGTGCCAGCAGCGCGGACAGGGCGGATGGCTACACCTTC.

V and J are TRBV3-1 (or the pseudogene TRBV3-2) and TRBJ1-5; D perhaps matches TRBD1 (6 bases). The V gene lost 5 bases and the J gene lost 8 bases, with 19 bases spanning the gap. The CDR3 contains 15 residues. Germline V gene sequence: CDR1 LGHDT, CDR2 YNNKEL (reference sequence). The DNA of the CDR3 is TGTGCCAGCAGCTCCAGGGGTGGCTCGCTTGAGCCCCAGCATTTT. The encoded protein is CASSSRGGSLEPQHF.

In DNA, the CDR3 is TGTGCCAGCAGCCAAGTTCAAGGGACAGGGGCTGGCTACACCTTC. It translates to CASSQVQGTGAGYTF. The chain carries TRBV14 and TRBJ1-2; TRBD1 aligns across 10 bases. Trimming at V came to 1 base and at J to 7 bases, leaving 6 bases not matched to a gene. Germline CDR1 and CDR2: SGHDN and FVKESK. This CDR3 region has 15 residues.

The chain uses TRBV5-5 and TRBJ1-1, with D perhaps matching TRBD1 (5 bases). The CDR3 loop spans 14 amino acids. The ends were cut back, 0 bases at V and 3 bases at J, with 9 bases in the middle. Per germline, CDR1 SGHKS and CDR2 YYEKEE (reference sequence). DNA of the CDR3: TGTGCCAGCAGCTTGGCCGGCAGGGACACTGAAGCTTTCTTT. As protein: CASSLAGRDTEAFF.

This clone appeared a single time. The rearrangement uses TRBV7-8 and TRBJ1-4, with no clear D. V gave up 1 base and J gave up 0 bases, with 12 bases separating them. This CDR3 region has 17 residues. Germline V gene lookup returns CDR1 SGHVS and CDR2 FQNEAQ. The CDR3 region has the DNA TGTGCCAGCAGCTTAGGTGGAGGAGCTTCAACTAATGAAAAACTGTTTTTT. Translating it yields CASSLGGGASTNEKLFF.

V gene TRBV7-2 combines with J gene TRBJ1-1, with D possibly being TRBD1 (5 bases). The CDR3 runs to 13 residues. Germline-derived CDR1 and CDR2 are SGHTA and FQGNSA. Trimming left V 5 bases short and J 4 bases short, with 11 bases between. CDR3: CASSPQGFTEAFF. CDR3 coding DNA: TGTGCCAGCAGCCCGCAGGGTTTCACTGAAGCTTTCTTT.

This chain links TRBV6-5 with TRBJ2-2; no clear D gene. V lost 6 bases, J lost 1 base, and 3 bases lay in between. The CDR3 covers 12 residues. Germline CDR1 MNHEY, CDR2 SVGAGI. CDR3 nucleotides: TGTGCCAGCAGCAAGAACACCGGGGAGCTGTTTTTT. Its protein product is CASSKNTGELFF.